This TCR beta chain was sequenced for a study of Ad26.COV2.S vaccination and SARS-CoV-2 variants. Treatment in this sample: roughly 20 received Ad26.COV2.S at low or high dose, single or two shots; about 5 received placebo; per-sample allocation not given. Material that was analyzed had been drawn on day 63 after the first vaccine or placebo injection. This CDR3 has 17 residues. V lost 6 bases to trimming and J lost 4 bases, with 21 bases between them. Germline V gives CDR1 MDHEN, CDR2 SYDVKM. Measured with immunoSEQ multiplex PCR; TCRdb has only the in-frame clones, and not every one. The profile covers roughly 350,000 clones, with about 88% appearing a single time and around 5.8% taken by the ten largest.

The chain joins TRBV28 to TRBJ1-4; tentative D call: TRBD1 (5 bases). The sequence came from a person aged 18-60 years who received the Ad26.COV2.S COVID-19 vaccine or a placebo. The material was peripheral blood, obtained in a trial of Ad26.COV2.S vaccine versus placebo. The CDR3 DNA is TGTGCCAGCAGCCCCATCACTGTTGGGGCTTATAATGAAAAACTGTTTTTT. This translates into CASSPITVGAYNEKLFF.